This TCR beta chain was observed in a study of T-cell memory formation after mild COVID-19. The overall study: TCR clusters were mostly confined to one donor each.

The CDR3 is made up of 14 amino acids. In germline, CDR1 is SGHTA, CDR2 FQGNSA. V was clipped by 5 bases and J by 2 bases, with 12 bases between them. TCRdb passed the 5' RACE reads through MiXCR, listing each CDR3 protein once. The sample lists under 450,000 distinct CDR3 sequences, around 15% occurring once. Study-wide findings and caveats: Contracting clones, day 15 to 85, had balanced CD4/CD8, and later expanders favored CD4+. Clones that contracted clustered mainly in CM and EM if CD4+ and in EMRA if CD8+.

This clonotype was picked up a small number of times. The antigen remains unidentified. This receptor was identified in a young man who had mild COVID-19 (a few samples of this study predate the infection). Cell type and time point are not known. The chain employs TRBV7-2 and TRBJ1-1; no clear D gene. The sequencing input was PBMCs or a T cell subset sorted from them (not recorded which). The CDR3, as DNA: TGTGCCAGCAGCCCGTTTGCAGTTAACACTGAAGCTTTCTTT. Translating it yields CASSPFAVNTEAFF.